This T cell receptor beta chain was captured by sequencing in a study of blood T cells in healthy people across ages. Findings and caveats of the study: The study could not conclusively compare naive and antigen-experienced cells, given its unsorted PBMCs. It was the long-lived donors that had more naive CD4+ cells and higher diversity than aged donors.

V gave up 5 bases and J gave up 0 bases, with 10 bases separating them. This CDR3 is 14 amino acids long. Germline assignment: CDR1 KGHSH and CDR2 LQKENI. This clonotype was counted a few times. Its target is not known. Samples each yielded at least 5 micrograms of total RNA. A second PCR, run for roughly 7 to 12 cycles, used a sample-barcoded 5' primer plus a J-beta primer mix. Unique molecular identifiers of 12 random nucleotides labeled each cDNA. TCRdb reprocessed the 5' RACE reads with MiXCR, giving one entry per CDR3 protein. The sample holds hundreds of thousands of distinct CDR3 sequences; roughly 21% are singletons and the top ten take roughly 3.9%.

Input material: blood. The receptor was derived from a man between 65 and 80 years old in good health. This chain joins TRBV18 and TRBJ1-1; perhaps TRBD1 as D (5 bases). In DNA form, the CDR3 reads TGTGCCAGCTCAGGGACCGCAATGAACACTGAAGCTTTCTTT. Protein product: CASSGTAMNTEAFF. Full variable domain (remainder filled in from reference TRBV18 and TRBJ1-1): NAGVMQNPRHLVRRRGQEARLRCSPMKGHSHVYWYRQLPEEGLKFMVYLQKENIIDESGMPKERFSAEFPKEGPSILRIQQVVRGDSAAYFCASSGTAMNTEAFFGQGTRLTVV.